The rows below give T cell receptor beta chains drawn from one sample of a study of cytomegalovirus exposure and HLA in healthy donors. Measured with immunoSEQ multiplex PCR; TCRdb has only the in-frame clones, and not every one. In the table there are 55,000 to 65,000 clones, around 80% of which are singletons. The sequencing input was PBMCs. Receptor source: a woman in her 40s in good health and CMV-seronegative. Each CDR3 is given with its conserved first and last residue. A row's size may be missing; if present it is once, few, many or a size class.

.,TRBV14,CASSQRTSGRADNEQFF
once,TRBV28,CASSPRGVHNEQFF
.,TRBV2,CATTPGQKKLFF
once,TRBV4-1,CASSQLAGGYETQYF
.,TRBV27,CASSLFGSANYGYTF
.,TRBV4-1,CASSSGQISYEQYF
.,TRBV6-5,CASRLGTGSGNTIYF
.,TRBV7-2,CASSYPGLAQPYEQYF
few,TRBV7-2,CASSSMPTSFYEQYF
few,TRBV7-9,CASSVAGADTQYF
.,TRBV7-6,CASSPGLAEAFF
.,TRBV28,CATRLLAGSVEQFF
.,TRBV28,CASRWGGDYGYTF
once,TRBV2,CASTRGTSVNYEQYF
.,TRBV28,CASSLDSSYNEQFF
.,TRBV6-5,CASSYARHGAYEQYF
few,TRBV6-1,CASSDGQGNQPQHF
.,TRBV7-9,CASSSFGRGPSDTQYF
.,TRBV5-4,CASSLKREKGTGGLFF
.,TRBV5-4,CASSLGLGGNTGELFF
.,TRBV19,CASSHDTEIAKNIQYF
.,TRBV7-8,CASSLDRGMTEAFF
.,TRBV28,CASSPLPGTSGGAGELFF
.,TRBV6-5,CATQSGTSGRNEQFF
.,TRBV28,CASGRQDPDTQYF